The entry below describes one TCR beta chain. Original handling: Reference gene primer amplification gave nucleated cell count estimates. Clones were read by immunoSEQ multiplex PCR, and TCRdb kept only the in-frame ones, dropping some. V, J and clone size were drawn from that table, and D and trimming were deduced from the DNA. The sample gives 200,000 or so clones, 86% of which show up once; roughly 5.7% is in the top ten. The sample originates from a study of blood T cell repertoires in COVID-19. On the study more broadly: T cells, B-cell-depleted T cells, or PBMCs supplied cDNA or gDNA.

The CDR3 runs 16 residues. V lost 2 bases, J lost 3 bases, and 7 bases stayed unmatched. Germline-derived CDR1 and CDR2 are MNHEY and SVGEGT. V is TRBV6-2 or TRBV6-3 and J is TRBJ2-7; TRBD2 matches at 10 bases. Sequenced material: peripheral blood. This TCR was recovered from an older man with acute or convalescent COVID-19. DNA of the CDR3: TGTGCCAGCAGTTACCGGGGACTAGCGCAAAACTACGAGCAGTACGTC. This encodes CASSYRGLAQNYEQYV.